This T cell receptor (beta chain) was captured in a study of cytomegalovirus exposure and HLA in healthy donors. CDR1 MNHEY and CDR2 SVGAGI come from the germline V gene. The V and J ends lost 0 bases and 2 bases respectively, with 7 bases between them. The CDR3 loop spans 14 amino acids. Primers for the PCR totalled 60 Vbeta and 13 Jbeta. Sequencing was performed with immunoSEQ multiplex PCR; in TCRdb, only in-frame clones are kept and a portion is missing. The sample table includes 150,000 to 200,000 clones. Study conclusions and caveats: Productive rates of about 87% or about 30% were seen for most TCR beta V segments in an earlier analysis. Researchers had no immune exposure information except CMV serostatus available.

A word on this clone: As yet, its antigen is unknown.

What was sequenced was PBMCs. The chain uses TRBV6-5 and TRBJ2-5, with no clear D. This receptor was obtained from a boy between 10 and 17 years old in good health and CMV-seronegative. The DNA for the CDR3 is TGTGCCAGCAGTTACTCGAGGCTTCAAGAGACCCAGTACTTC. It translates to CASSYSRLQETQYF.